This T cell receptor beta chain is drawn from a study of cytomegalovirus exposure and HLA in healthy donors. Only in-frame clones appear in the TCRdb table, and some are missing; sequencing was by immunoSEQ multiplex PCR. The sample includes approximately 230,000 clones, more than 75% of them seen just once. Trimming pared 10 bases from V and 1 base from J, leaving 10 bases between. Germline CDR1 is ENHRY and CDR2 is SYGVKD. The CDR3 totals 12 residues. The chain combines TRBV10-3 with TRBJ1-1; D is possibly TRBD1 (5 bases). This TCR was recovered from a man aged 18-30 years in good health and CMV-seropositive. The source material was PBMCs. In DNA form, the CDR3 reads TGTGCCACCACCCAGGGGAACACTGAAGCTTTCTTT. Amino acid sequence: CATTQGNTEAFF.